This TCR beta chain was identified during a study of cytomegalovirus exposure and HLA in healthy donors. General observations from the study: Reports credit the classifier with highly specific, highly sensitive diagnosis of cytomegalovirus status. According to a subsequent analysis, TCR clusters from the first cohort were inclined to appear together in the 130 or so validation repertoires.

About this clone: Its antigen is unidentified. Distinct nucleotide sequences in the sample also encode this CDR3.

Germline CDR1 SGHRS, CDR2 YFSETQ. The junction had 3 bases not matched to a gene; V was cut back by 2 bases and J by 2 bases. This CDR3 is built from 14 residues. Assay: immunoSEQ multiplex PCR; the TCRdb copy retains only in-frame clones and omits some. The sample includes approximately 180,000 clones, about 83% of them seen just once. The chain joins TRBV5-1 to TRBJ2-7; 8 nucleotides line up with TRBD1. The receptor comes from a woman younger than 30 in good health and CMV-seronegative. Sequencing input: PBMCs. CDR3 sequence (DNA): TGCGCCAGCAGCTTAGGGACAGGAGCCTACGAGCAGTACTTC. It codes for CASSLGTGAYEQYF.